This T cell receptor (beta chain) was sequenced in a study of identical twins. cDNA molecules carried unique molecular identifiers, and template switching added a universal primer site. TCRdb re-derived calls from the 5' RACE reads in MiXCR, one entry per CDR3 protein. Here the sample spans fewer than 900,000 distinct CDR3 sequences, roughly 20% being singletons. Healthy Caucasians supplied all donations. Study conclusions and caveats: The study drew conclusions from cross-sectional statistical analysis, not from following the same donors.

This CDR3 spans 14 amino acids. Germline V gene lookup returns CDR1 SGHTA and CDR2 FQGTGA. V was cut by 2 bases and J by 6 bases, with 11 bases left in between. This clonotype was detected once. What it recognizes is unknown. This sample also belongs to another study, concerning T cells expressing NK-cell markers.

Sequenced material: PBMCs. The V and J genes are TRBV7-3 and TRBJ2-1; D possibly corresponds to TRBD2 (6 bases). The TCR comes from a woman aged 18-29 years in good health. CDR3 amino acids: CASSLVGGSNEQFF. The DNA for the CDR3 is TGTGCCAGCAGCTTAGTCGGGGGAAGCAATGAGCAGTTCTTC.